This TCR beta chain derives from a study of cytotoxic CD8 clonotypes in ibrutinib-treated CLL. Background on the study: After a median of about 70 months, around 15 patients stayed remitted and 12 progressed; responses had been partial in around 25 and complete in 2. On average, about 92,000 productive rearrangements and more than 200,000 productive templates per sample. Regarding the study as a whole: Against age-matched healthy donors, baseline clonality ran higher and tracked circulating CD8+ T-cell counts.

To note about this clone: The target antigen is unknown.

The CDR3 consists of 13 residues. V lost 6 bases and J lost 5, with 13 bases in between. Germline CDR1 SGHAT, CDR2 FQNNGV. Generated by immunoSEQ multiplex PCR, the TCRdb table keeps only in-frame clones and is missing some. The table lists some 300,000 clones, around four fifths of them singletons, with more than 6% in the top ten. V and J are TRBV11-2 and TRBJ2-5; D not resolved. This clonotype originated in a human donor with chronic lymphocytic leukemia. This specimen was PBMCs, taken before ibrutinib treatment. This CDR3 is CASSRAPTETQYF. Written as DNA, the CDR3 is TGTGCCAGCAGTAGAGCCCCCACGGAGACCCAGTACTTC.